This TCR beta chain was obtained from a study of blood T cell repertoires in COVID-19. Study in general: Sites across the United States, Italy and Spain contributed samples from acute and convalescent COVID-19. PBMCs, B-cell-depleted T cells, or T cells provided the cDNA or gDNA that made up the material.

This clone appeared many times. The same CDR3 is also encoded by other DNA sequences in this sample. Data came from immunoSEQ multiplex PCR; TCRdb stores just in-frame clones and leaves some out. The table records more than 40,000 clones, 75% to 90% of them present only once. CDR3 length: 15 residues. The junction had 0 bases not matched to a gene; V was cut back by 1 base and J by 0 bases. In germline, CDR1 is LGHDT, CDR2 YNNKEL (reference sequence). This receptor was obtained from a human donor with acute or convalescent COVID-19. The donor label of this sample is uncertain. The chain joins TRBV3-1 (or the pseudogene TRBV3-2) to TRBJ2-1, with TRBD1 matching over 7 bases. The sample consisted of peripheral blood. The CDR3 DNA reads TGTGCCAGCAGCCAAGCAGGGGGCTCCTACAATGAGCAGTTCTTC. Amino acid sequence: CASSQAGGSYNEQFF.